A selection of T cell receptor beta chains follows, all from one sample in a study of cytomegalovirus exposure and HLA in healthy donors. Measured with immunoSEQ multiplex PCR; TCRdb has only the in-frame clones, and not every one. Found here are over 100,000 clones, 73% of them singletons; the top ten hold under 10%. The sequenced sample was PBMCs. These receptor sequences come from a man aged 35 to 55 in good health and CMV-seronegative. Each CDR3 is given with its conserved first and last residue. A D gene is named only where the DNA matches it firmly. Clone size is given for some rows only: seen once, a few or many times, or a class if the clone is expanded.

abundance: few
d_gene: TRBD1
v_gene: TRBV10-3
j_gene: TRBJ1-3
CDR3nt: TGTGCCATCAGTTTGGGGGGGGACAGGGCGTCGGGAAACACCATATATTTT
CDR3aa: CAISLGGDRASGNTIYF

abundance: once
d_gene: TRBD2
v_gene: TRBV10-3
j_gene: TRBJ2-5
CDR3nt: TGTGCCATCAGTGATCCGAGACTAGCGGGGGGCCGTGAGACCCAGTACTTC
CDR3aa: CAISDPRLAGGRETQYF

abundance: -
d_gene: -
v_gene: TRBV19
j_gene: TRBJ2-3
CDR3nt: TGTGCCAGTAGTACCAAAACTTACCCCACAGATACGCAGTATTTT
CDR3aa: CASSTKTYPTDTQYF

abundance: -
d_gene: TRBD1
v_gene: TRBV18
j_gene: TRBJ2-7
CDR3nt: TGTGCCAGCTCACCCCCGACAGGGGGTAGTTCCGAGCAGTACTTC
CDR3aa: CASSPPTGGSSEQYF

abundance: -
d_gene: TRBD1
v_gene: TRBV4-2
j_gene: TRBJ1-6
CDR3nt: TGTGCCAGCAGCCAAGATCACGGACAGGGCGGTCAATCACCCCTCCACTTT
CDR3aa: CASSQDHGQGGQSPLHF

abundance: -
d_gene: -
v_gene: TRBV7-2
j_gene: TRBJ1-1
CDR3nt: TGTGCCAGCAGCAGCACGGGCGCGGGGCTTGAAGCTTTCTTT
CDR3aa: CASSSTGAGLEAFF

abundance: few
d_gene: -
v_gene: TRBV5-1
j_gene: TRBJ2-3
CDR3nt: TGCGCCAGCAGCTCCCCCGAGCCTAGTGACCCCACAGATACGCAGTATTTT
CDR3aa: CASSSPEPSDPTDTQYF

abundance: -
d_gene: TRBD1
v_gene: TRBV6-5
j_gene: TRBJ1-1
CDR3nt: TGTGCCAGCAGTTACTCAGGACAGGGGAGCACTGAAGCTTTCTTT
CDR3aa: CASSYSGQGSTEAFF

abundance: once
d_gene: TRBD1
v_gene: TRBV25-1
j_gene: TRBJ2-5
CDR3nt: TGTGCCAGCATGGGACAGGGGATAGAGACCCAGTACTTC
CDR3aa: CASMGQGIETQYF

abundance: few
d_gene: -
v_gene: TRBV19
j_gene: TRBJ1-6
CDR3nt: TGTGCCAGTAGTATAGTTAAGGGCCCGACGGGGGCCCTCCACTTT
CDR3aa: CASSIVKGPTGALHF

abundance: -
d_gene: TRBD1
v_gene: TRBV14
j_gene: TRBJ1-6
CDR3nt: TGTGCCAGCAGCCCGTGGACAGGGCGTATGGATTCACCCCTCCACTTT
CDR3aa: CASSPWTGRMDSPLHF

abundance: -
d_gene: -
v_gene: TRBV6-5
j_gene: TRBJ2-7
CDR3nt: TGTGCCAGCAGCTCACGGGGAGAAGCCTACGAGCAGTACTTC
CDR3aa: CASSSRGEAYEQYF

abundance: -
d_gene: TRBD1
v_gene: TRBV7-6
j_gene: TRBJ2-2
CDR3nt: TGTGCCAGCAGCAAGACAGGGTCAGGGACCGGGGAGCTGTTTTTT
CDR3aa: CASSKTGSGTGELFF

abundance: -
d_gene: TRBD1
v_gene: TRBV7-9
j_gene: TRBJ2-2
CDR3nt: TGTGCCAGCAGCTTCCCCCGTCGGACAGGGCCGAACACCGGGGAGCTGTTTTTT
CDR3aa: CASSFPRRTGPNTGELFF

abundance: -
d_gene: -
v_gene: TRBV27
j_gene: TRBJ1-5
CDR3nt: TGTGCCAGCAGTTTACAGGGGATTAGCAATCAGCCCCAGCATTTT
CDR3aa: CASSLQGISNQPQHF

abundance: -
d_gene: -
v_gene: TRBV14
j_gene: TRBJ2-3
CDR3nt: TGTGCCAGCAGCCGGAAACGACAGAGCACAGATACGCAGTATTTT
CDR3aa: CASSRKRQSTDTQYF

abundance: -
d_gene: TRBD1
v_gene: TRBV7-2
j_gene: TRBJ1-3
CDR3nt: TGTGCCAGCAGCTCTTTCCCTGGACAGGGCTCCGGAAACACCATATATTTT
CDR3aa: CASSSFPGQGSGNTIYF

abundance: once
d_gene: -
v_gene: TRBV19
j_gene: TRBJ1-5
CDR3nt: TGTGCCAGTGCCGACACCTACAATCAGCCCCAGCATTTT
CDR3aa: CASADTYNQPQHF

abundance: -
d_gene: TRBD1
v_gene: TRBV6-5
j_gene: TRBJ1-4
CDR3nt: TGTGCCAGCCTCGGAAACAGGGGCGAAAAACTGTTTTTT
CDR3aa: CASLGNRGEKLFF

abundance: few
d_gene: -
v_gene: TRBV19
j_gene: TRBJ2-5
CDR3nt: TGTGCCAGTAGTATCCCCCAGGGGACCCAAGAGACCCAGTACTTC
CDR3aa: CASSIPQGTQETQYF

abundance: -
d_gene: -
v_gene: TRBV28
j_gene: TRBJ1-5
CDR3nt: TGTGCCAGCATACGGGGAGTAGGGTATAGCAATCAGCCCCAGCATTTT
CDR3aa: CASIRGVGYSNQPQHF

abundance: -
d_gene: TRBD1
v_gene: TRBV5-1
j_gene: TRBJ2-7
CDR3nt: TGCGCCAGCAGCTTGGGGACGACAGGGAGCTCCTACGAGCAGTACTTC
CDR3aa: CASSLGTTGSSYEQYF

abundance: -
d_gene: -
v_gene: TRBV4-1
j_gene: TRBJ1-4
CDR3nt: TGCGCCAGCAGCCAAAAGGAGGGCTCAACTAATGAAAAACTGTTTTTT
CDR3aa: CASSQKEGSTNEKLFF

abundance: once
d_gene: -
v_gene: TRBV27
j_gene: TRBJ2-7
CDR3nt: TGTGCCAGCAGTCCTGGTTTCCCCGGGGGTGAGCAGTACTTC
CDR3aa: CASSPGFPGGEQYF

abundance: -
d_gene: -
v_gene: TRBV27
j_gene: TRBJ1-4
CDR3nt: TGTGCCAGCAGTCCGGGACTAATCGGTGAAAAACTGTTTTTT
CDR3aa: CASSPGLIGEKLFF

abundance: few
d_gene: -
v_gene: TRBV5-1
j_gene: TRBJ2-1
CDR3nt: TGCGCCAGCAGCTTGCGAGATCCCGCGCAGGGTGAGCAGTTCTTC
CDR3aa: CASSLRDPAQGEQFF

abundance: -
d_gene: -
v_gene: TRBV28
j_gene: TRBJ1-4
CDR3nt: TGTGCCAGCAGTTTACAGGGGCAGGTTGAAAAACTGTTTTTT
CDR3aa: CASSLQGQVEKLFF

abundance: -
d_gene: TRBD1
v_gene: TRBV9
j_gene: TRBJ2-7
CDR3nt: TGTGCCAGCAGCCCCGGGACAGACTTCTACGAGCAGTACTTC
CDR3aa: CASSPGTDFYEQYF

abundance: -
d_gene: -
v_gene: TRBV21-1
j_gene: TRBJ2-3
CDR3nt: TGTGCCAGCAGCCTACGAGAGAGCGCTGGCAGGGCAGGGGGCGAAGATACGCAGTATTTT
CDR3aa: CASSLRESAGRAGGEDTQYF

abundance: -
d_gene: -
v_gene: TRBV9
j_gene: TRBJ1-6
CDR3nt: TGTGCCAGCAGCGTAGGGGACCCGGGAGAATCACCCCTCCACTTT
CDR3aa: CASSVGDPGESPLHF

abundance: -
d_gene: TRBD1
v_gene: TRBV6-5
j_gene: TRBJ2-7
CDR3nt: TGTGCCAGCAGTTTCCGGGACAGGGGGCACTACGAGCAGTACTTC
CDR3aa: CASSFRDRGHYEQYF

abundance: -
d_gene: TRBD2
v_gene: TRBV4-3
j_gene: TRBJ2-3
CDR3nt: TGCGCCAGCAGCCAAGCCCTAGCGGGGCCCACAGATACGCAGTATTTT
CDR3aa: CASSQALAGPTDTQYF

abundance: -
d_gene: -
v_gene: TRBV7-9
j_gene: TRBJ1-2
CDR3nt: TGTGCCAGCAGCCCGCCGGGAAACTATGGCTACACCTTC
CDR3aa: CASSPPGNYGYTF

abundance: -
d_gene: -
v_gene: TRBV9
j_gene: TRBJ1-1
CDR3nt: TGTGCCAGCAGCGTAGGAGGGGGGGCCCAAATATCTGAAGCTTTCTTT
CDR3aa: CASSVGGGAQISEAFF

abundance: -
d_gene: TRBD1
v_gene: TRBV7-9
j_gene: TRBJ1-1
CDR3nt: TGTTCCAGCAGCCTCAATGGCAGGGGGCGACGATTAAACACTGAAGCTTTCTTT
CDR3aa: CSSSLNGRGRRLNTEAFF

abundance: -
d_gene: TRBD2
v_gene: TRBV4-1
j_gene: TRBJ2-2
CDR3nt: TGCGCCAGCAGCCCCTCTCGGCGGGGGTCTTCTATTAACACCGGGGAGCTGTTTTTT
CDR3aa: CASSPSRRGSSINTGELFF

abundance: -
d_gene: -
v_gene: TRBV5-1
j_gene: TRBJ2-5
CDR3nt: TGCGCCAGCAGCTTGAGCCAGCGGAGCCAAGAGACCCAGTACTTC
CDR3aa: CASSLSQRSQETQYF

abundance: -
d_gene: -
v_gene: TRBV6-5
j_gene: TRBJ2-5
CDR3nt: TGTGCCATCCGGAGAGAGACCCAGTACTTC
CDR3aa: CAIRRETQYF

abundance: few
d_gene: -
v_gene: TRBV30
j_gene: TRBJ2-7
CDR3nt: TGTGCCTGGAGTTCACAGGGTTACGAGCAGTACTTC
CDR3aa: CAWSSQGYEQYF

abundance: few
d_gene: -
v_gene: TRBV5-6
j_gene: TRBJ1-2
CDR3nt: TGTGCCAGCAGCTTCACAACTAACTATGGCTACACCTTC
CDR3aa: CASSFTTNYGYTF